This TCR beta chain stems from a study of T cell repertoires in cytomegalovirus infection. The overall study: CMV epitopes, recently identified HLA-C-restricted and well-studied HLA-B-restricted, were used.

Worth noting for this clonotype: Its antigen remains unidentified. A much larger clone lies a single base off, so this may be a read error.

Using its own MiXCR run on the reads, TCRdb lists one record per CDR3 protein. The sample records roughly 920,000 distinct CDR3 sequences, about a third being singletons. The study's findings and limits: Identification of carriers of CMV plus the relevant HLA was performed using cumulative public TCR beta family frequency. HLA-C-restricted CMV-specific TCR beta clonotypes prevailed in the ex vivo response.

The CDR3 extends over 16 amino acids. Germline loops: CDR1 MNHGY, CDR2 SAAAGT. Sequenced here: cultured CD8+ T cells from PBMCs, sampled from culture after CMV antigen stimulation. This sequence was found in a human donor in good health (CMV status not recorded). Some clones in this sample may be carry-over from other donors' samples. The chain links TRBV6-8 to TRBJ2-4; TRBD1 matches at 8 bases. The CDR3 DNA reads TGTGCCAGCAGCCCTGGACAGGGATACGACAAAAACATTCAGAACTTC. Its protein is CASSPGQGYDKNIQNF.